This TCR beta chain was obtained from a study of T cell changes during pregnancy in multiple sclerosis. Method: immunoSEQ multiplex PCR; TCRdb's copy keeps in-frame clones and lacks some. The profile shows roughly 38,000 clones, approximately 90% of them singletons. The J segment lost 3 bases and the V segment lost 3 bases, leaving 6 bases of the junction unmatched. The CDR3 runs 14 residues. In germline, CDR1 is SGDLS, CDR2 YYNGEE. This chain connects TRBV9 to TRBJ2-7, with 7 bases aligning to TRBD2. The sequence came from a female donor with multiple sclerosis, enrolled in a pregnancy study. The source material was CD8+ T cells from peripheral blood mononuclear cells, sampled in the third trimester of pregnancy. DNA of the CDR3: TGTGCCAGCAGCGCCCTACCTAGCGGCTACGAGCAGTACTTC. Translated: CASSALPSGYEQYF.